This section outlines one T cell receptor beta chain sequence together with its context. Its antigen is still unknown. J lost 11 bases, V lost 3 bases, and 9 bases had no gene match. The CDR3 totals 13 residues. CDR1 SGHTA and CDR2 FQGNSA come from the germline V gene. The sample comes from a study of T-cell memory formation after mild COVID-19. Constant-segment-primed 5'RACE gave TCR alpha and TCR beta cDNA libraries with sample barcodes and UMIs. TCRdb redid the calling of the 5' RACE reads with MiXCR, one entry per CDR3 protein. Among about 180,000 distinct CDR3 sequences, under 20% were seen once, and the ten largest hold about 1.9%. Study conclusions and caveats: CD4+ clones that contracted lay mainly in CM and EM; CD8+ ones lay in EMRA.

The sequenced sample was PBMCs or a T cell subset sorted from them (not recorded which). This TCR was sampled from an adult woman who had mild COVID-19 (a few samples of this study predate the infection). Cell type and time point are not known. This chain uses TRBV7-2 with TRBJ1-1; 7 nucleotides align to TRBD1. The CDR3 region is CASSFGTVEAAFF. In DNA form, the CDR3 reads TGTGCCAGCAGCTTCGGGACAGTAGAAGCGGCTTTCTTT.